This T cell receptor (beta chain) was identified during a study of T cell changes during pregnancy in multiple sclerosis. Trimming removed 11 bases at V and 4 bases at J, with 14 bases between. Germline assignment: CDR1 ENHRY and CDR2 SYGVKD. CDR3 length: 12 residues. Some clones are missing from TCRdb's copy, which holds only in-frame ones; the method was immunoSEQ multiplex PCR. In the table there are about 50,000 clones, approximately 94% of which are singletons. The TCR originated in a female donor with multiple sclerosis, enrolled in a pregnancy study. Specimen: CD8+ T cells from peripheral blood mononuclear cells, collected before pregnancy. The chain has TRBV10-3 and TRBJ1-1; D uncertain. CDR3 DNA: TGTGCCGCGCAGACGACTTTCACTGAAGCTTTCTTT. Protein product: CAAQTTFTEAFF.